Below, 21 T cell receptor beta chains from the same sample are listed, as sequenced in a study of blood T cell repertoires in COVID-19 (dated by TCRdb to 2020 to 2021). The method was the immunoSEQ multiplex PCR assay. TCRdb carries this immuneACCESS record with in-frame sequences only. Its versions omit some clonotypes, under half of them owing to an unresolved V gene in the studies checked, with the rest unexplained. Present in this sample are 75,000 to 100,000 clones, over 75% of which were seen just once. The ten largest clones capture approximately 4.4% of the sample. Material: peripheral blood. These receptors were taken from a woman older than 75 with acute or convalescent COVID-19.

This rearrangement joins TRBV7-2 to TRBJ2-3, with TRBD2 identical over 15 bases. CDR1 is SGHTA, CDR2 FQGNSA, per germline. This CDR3 region has 16 residues. The junction had 2 bases not matched to a gene; V was cut back by 4 bases and J by 3 bases. This chain's CDR3 is CASSWGLAGGTDTQYF. The CDR3 coding sequence is TGTGCCAGCAGCTGGGGACTAGCGGGAGGAACAGATACGCAGTATTTT.

A word on this clone: The sample has other DNA sequences that encode this CDR3 too. The chain uses TRBV18 and TRBJ2-5, with TRBD1 identical over 7 bases. Losses at the gene ends were 2 bases for V and 3 bases for J; bases not matched to a gene: 0. Germline CDR1 reads KGHSH; CDR2 reads LQKENI. This CDR3 is built from 13 residues. The DNA of the CDR3 is TGTGCCAGCTCACCAGGGACAGAAGAGACCCAGTACTTC. It is translated as CASSPGTEETQYF. The full variable domain, rest sourced from reference TRBV18 and TRBJ2-5, is NAGVMQNPRHLVRRRGQEARLRCSPMKGHSHVYWYRQLPEEGLKFMVYLQKENIIDESGMPKERFSAEFPKEGPSILRIQQVVRGDSAAYFCASSPGTEETQYFGPGTRLLVL.

The CDR3 region is CASSLDSLNTEAFF. The CDR3 nucleotides are TGTGCCAGCAGCTTGGATAGCTTGAACACTGAAGCTTTCTTT. The chain couples TRBV5-5 to TRBJ1-1; D not resolved. Trimming took 0 bases from V and 0 from J, leaving 6 bases between them. The CDR3 consists of 14 residues. Germline values: CDR1 SGHKS, CDR2 YYEKEE (reference sequence).

V and J are TRBV6-5 and TRBJ2-1, with 14 bases fitting TRBD2. The germline gives CDR1 MNHEY, CDR2 SVGAGI. The CDR3 is 16 amino acids. The ends lost 4 bases at V and 9 bases at J; junction bases unmatched: 8. CDR3 sequence (DNA): TGTGCCAGCAGTTCCGGGACTAGCGGGAGCTTGGCTGAGCAGTTCTTC. This translates into CASSSGTSGSLAEQFF.

The V call is TRBV7-3, the J call TRBJ2-5, with 8 positions matching TRBD2. V gave up 1 base and J gave up 5 bases; unmatched junction bases: 6. The CDR3 has 15 amino acids. Germline V CDR1 and CDR2: SGHTA, FQGTGA. CDR3 DNA sequence: TGTGCCAGCAGCTTAAATGGACTAGCCGAGGAGACCCAGTACTTC. This gives the protein CASSLNGLAEETQYF.

This rearrangement joins TRBV24-1 to TRBJ2-3; D possibly corresponds to TRBD1 (5 bases). V was shortened by 10 bases and J by 5 bases, with 12 bases between the two germline ends. Germline values: CDR1 KGHDR, CDR2 SFDVKD. The CDR3 runs to 12 residues. DNA of the CDR3: TGTGCCACGTCAGGGTTTTTAGATACGCAGTATTTT. Translated: CATSGFLDTQYF.

This chain links TRBV19 with TRBJ1-4, with no clear D. V shed 2 bases and J shed 8 bases, with 6 bases lying between them. Per germline, CDR1 LNHDA and CDR2 SQIVND (reference sequence). This CDR3 spans 12 amino acids. Here the CDR3 reads CASSIQAEKLFF. As DNA, the CDR3 is TGTGCCAGTAGTATACAGGCCGAAAAACTGTTTTTT.

The chain's CDR3 is CASSFSVGPGYEQYF. The CDR3, as DNA: TGTGCCAGCAGTTTCTCGGTTGGTCCAGGCTACGAGCAGTACTTC. The chain recombines TRBV27 with TRBJ2-7; no firm D call. The V gene lost 3 bases and the J gene lost 3 bases, with 15 bases spanning the gap. The CDR3 sequence is 15 residues long. Germline assignment: CDR1 MNHEY and CDR2 SMNVEV (reference sequence).

The rearrangement links TRBV19 to TRBJ2-1; possible D gene TRBD1, 6 bases. V was trimmed by 6 bases and J by 6 bases, leaving 15 bases between them. This CDR3 is 14 amino acids long. CDR1 is LNHDA and CDR2 is SQIVND in the germline V gene (reference sequence). In nucleotides, the CDR3 is TGTGCCAGTAGGCTCAGACAGGTTTCCAATGAGCAGTTCTTC. Its protein is CASRLRQVSNEQFF.

The chain joins TRBV9 to TRBJ2-7; 14 bases fit TRBD2. The germline V gene encodes CDR1 SGDLS and CDR2 YYNGEE. The CDR3 sequence is 16 residues long. Losses at the gene ends were 3 bases for V and 7 bases for J; bases not matched to a gene: 9. This chain's CDR3 is CASSEMGLAGVREQYF. DNA of the CDR3: TGTGCCAGCAGCGAGATGGGACTAGCGGGAGTTCGGGAGCAGTACTTC.

The chain employs TRBV2 and TRBJ1-2; tentative D call: TRBD1 (6 bases). The germline CDR1 and CDR2 sequences are SNHLY and FYNNEI. The CDR3 is made up of 12 amino acids. V was pared by 6 bases and J by 7 bases, with 12 bases between. CDR3 DNA: TGTGCCAGCAGGCTACAGGGCTTTGGCTACACCTTC. Amino acids: CASRLQGFGYTF.

The rearrangement links TRBV7-9 to TRBJ2-3, with 13 bases identical to TRBD2. The CDR3 has 15 residues. CDR1 SEHNR and CDR2 FQNEAQ come from the germline V gene (reference sequence). V trimming: 4 bases; J trimming: 3 bases; junction bases outside the gene matches: 1. The CDR3 here is CASSSGLAGTDTQYF. CDR3 DNA sequence: TGTGCCAGCAGCTCGGGACTAGCGGGGACAGATACGCAGTATTTT.

CDR3 bases: TGTGCCAGCAGAACAGGGACAGCCCTAGAGCAGTACTTC. Protein: CASRTGTALEQYF. The V and J genes are TRBV6-1 and TRBJ2-7; 7 bases align to TRBD1. CDR1 is MNHNS, CDR2 SASEGT, per germline. The CDR3 loop spans 13 amino acids. Trimming took 6 bases from V and 7 from J; bases not matched to a gene: 9.

V and J are TRBV5-6 and TRBJ2-5; 7 positions agree with TRBD1. Germline V CDR1 and CDR2: SGHDT, YYEEEE. J lost 4 bases, V lost 5 bases, and 5 bases had no gene match. The CDR3 is 13 residues long. The CDR3, as DNA: TGTGCCAGCAGGTTGACAGGGCTAGAGACCCAGTACTTC. Residues: CASRLTGLETQYF.

The chain carries TRBV5-6 and TRBJ2-7; the D gene is possibly TRBD2 (6 bases). The germline gives CDR1 SGHDT, CDR2 YYEEEE. Trimming took off 0 bases at V and 5 bases at J, with 15 bases between the two ends. The CDR3 runs to 15 residues. CDR3 in DNA: TGTGCCAGCAGCTTGGGTGTCGGGAGCTTCGACGAGCAGTACTTC. It yields the protein CASSLGVGSFDEQYF.

This sequence joins TRBV19 and TRBJ1-5, with 12 bases aligning to TRBD1. The V gene's germline CDR1 is LNHDA and CDR2 SQIVND (reference sequence). This CDR3 region has 18 residues. V lost 5 bases and J lost 4; bases outside the gene matches: 12. The CDR3 is CASSPRGQGAPRNQPQHF. CDR3 in DNA: TGTGCCAGTAGTCCCAGGGGACAGGGGGCCCCTAGAAATCAGCCCCAGCATTTT.

The chain is built from TRBV30 and TRBJ1-5, with a possible D match to TRBD1 (6 bases). This CDR3 has 15 amino acids. Germline V gene lookup returns CDR1 GTSNPN and CDR2 SVGIG (reference sequence). V was cut by 0 bases and J by 6 bases, with 15 bases left in between. This CDR3 is CAWSVHRDLPQPQHF. CDR3 nucleotide sequence: TGTGCCTGGAGTGTACACAGGGACCTACCTCAGCCCCAGCATTTT.

This chain joins TRBV18 and TRBJ1-1; possibly TRBD1 for D (6 bases). This CDR3 spans 14 amino acids. V was pared by 4 bases and J by 5 bases, with 14 bases between. From germline, CDR1 is KGHSH and CDR2 LQKENI. Written as DNA, the CDR3 is TGTGCCAGCTCACGGTCAGGGGTTGGGACTGAAGCTTTCTTT. Amino acids: CASSRSGVGTEAFF.

This chain links TRBV4-2 with TRBJ2-3; D is possibly TRBD2 (5 bases). From germline, CDR1 is LGHNA and CDR2 YNFKEQ. The CDR3 is made up of 17 amino acids. The V end was cut by 2 bases, the J end by 0 bases, with 15 bases between. The DNA of the CDR3 is TGTGCCAGCAGCCAACTGACCCCGGGGATCAGCACAGATACGCAGTATTTT. Residues: CASSQLTPGISTDTQYF.

As regards this clone: Other DNA sequences within the sample encode an identical CDR3. The V call is TRBV3-1 (or the pseudogene TRBV3-2), the J call TRBJ1-1, with D possibly matching TRBD1 (5 bases). Looked up from germline, CDR1 is LGHDT and CDR2 is YNNKEL (reference sequence). This CDR3 contains 13 residues. V lost 1 base, J lost 3 bases, and 6 bases lay in between. The DNA for the CDR3 is TGTGCCAGCAGCCAAGGGGGGGACACTGAAGCTTTCTTT. Protein product: CASSQGGDTEAFF.

The V gene is TRBV5-1, the J gene TRBJ2-3; 12 nucleotides line up with TRBD2. The CDR3 is 15 amino acids. Per germline, CDR1 SGHRS and CDR2 YFSETQ. Trimming removed 4 bases from V and 4 bases from J; junction bases left unmatched: 4. The CDR3 DNA sequence: TGCGCCAGCAGCGTACTAGCGGGAGGTCCAGATACGCAGTATTTT. Its protein product is CASSVLAGGPDTQYF.